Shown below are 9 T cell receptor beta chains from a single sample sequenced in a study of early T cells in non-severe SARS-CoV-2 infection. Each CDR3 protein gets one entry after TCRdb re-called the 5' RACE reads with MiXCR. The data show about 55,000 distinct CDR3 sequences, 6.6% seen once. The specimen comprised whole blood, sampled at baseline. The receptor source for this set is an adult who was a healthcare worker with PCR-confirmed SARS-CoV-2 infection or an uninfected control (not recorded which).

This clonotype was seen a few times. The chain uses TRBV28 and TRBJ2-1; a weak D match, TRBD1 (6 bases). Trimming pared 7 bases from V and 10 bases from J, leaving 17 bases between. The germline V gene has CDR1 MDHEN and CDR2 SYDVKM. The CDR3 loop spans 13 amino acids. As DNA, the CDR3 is TGTGCCAGCACCGTTTATGGTAGGGGGGAGCAGTTCTTC. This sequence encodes CASTVYGRGEQFF.

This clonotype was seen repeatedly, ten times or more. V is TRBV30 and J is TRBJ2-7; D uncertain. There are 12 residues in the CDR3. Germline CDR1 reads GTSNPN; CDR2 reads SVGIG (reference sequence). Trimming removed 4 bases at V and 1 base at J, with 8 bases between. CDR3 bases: TGTGCCTGGAAAGGGTTTTCCTACGAGCAGTACTTC. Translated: CAWKGFSYEQYF.

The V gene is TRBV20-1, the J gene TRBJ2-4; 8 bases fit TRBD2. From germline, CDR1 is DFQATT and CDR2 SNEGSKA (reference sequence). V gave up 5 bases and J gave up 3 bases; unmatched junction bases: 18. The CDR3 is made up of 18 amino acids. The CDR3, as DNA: TGCAGTGCTGAACGGACAACGGGGGGGCCTTTTGTCAAAAACATTCAGTACTTC. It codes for CSAERTTGGPFVKNIQYF.

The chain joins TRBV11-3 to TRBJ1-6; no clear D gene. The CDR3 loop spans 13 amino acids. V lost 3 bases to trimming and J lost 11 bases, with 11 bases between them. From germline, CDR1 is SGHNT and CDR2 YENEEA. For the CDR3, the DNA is TGTGCCAGCAGCTTCTCCCCCGGGACACCCCTCCACTTT. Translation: CASSFSPGTPLHF. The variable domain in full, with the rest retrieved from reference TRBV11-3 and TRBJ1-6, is EAGVVQSPRYKIIEKKQPVAFWCNPISGHNTLYWYLQNLGQGPELLIRYENEEAVDDSQLPKDRFSAERLKGVDSTLKIQPAELGDSAVYLCASSFSPGTPLHFGNGTRLTVT.

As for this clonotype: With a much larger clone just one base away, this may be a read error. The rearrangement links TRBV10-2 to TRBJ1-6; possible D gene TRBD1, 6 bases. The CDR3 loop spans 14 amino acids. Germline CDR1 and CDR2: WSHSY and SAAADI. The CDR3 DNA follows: TGCGCCAGCAGTCGGGCAGGGGAAGATTCACCCATCCACTTT. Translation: CASSRAGEDSPIHF.

CDR3 residues: CASSTNSGELFF. CDR3 nucleotides: TGTGCCAGCAGTACTAACTCCGGGGAGCTGTTTTTT. The genes are TRBV12-3 or TRBV12-4 and TRBJ2-2; no firm D call. The length of the CDR3 is 12 residues. Trimming shortened V by 5 bases and J by 6 bases, and 7 bases separated the two germline ends.

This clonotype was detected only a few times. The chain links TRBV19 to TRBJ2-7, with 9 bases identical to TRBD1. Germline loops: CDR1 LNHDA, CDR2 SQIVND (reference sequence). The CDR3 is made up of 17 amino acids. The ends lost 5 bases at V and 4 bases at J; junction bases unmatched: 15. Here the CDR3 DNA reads TGTGCCAGTAGTGCCCTGATGGGCGGGACAGGGAAATACGAGCAGTACTTC. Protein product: CASSALMGGTGKYEQYF.

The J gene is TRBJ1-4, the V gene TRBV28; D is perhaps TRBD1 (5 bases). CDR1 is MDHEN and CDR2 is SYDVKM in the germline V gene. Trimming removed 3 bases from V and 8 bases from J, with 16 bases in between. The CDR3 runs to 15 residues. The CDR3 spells CASSFVGGLKEKLFF. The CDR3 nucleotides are TGTGCCAGCAGTTTCGTTGGGGGGTTAAAAGAAAAACTGTTTTTT.

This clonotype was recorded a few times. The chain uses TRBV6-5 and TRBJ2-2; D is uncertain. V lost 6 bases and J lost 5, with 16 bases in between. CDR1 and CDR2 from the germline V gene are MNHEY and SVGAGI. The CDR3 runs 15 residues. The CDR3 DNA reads TGTGCCAGCAGCCGGAACCTCGTGGGGACCGGGGAGCTGTTTTTT. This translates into CASSRNLVGTGELFF.